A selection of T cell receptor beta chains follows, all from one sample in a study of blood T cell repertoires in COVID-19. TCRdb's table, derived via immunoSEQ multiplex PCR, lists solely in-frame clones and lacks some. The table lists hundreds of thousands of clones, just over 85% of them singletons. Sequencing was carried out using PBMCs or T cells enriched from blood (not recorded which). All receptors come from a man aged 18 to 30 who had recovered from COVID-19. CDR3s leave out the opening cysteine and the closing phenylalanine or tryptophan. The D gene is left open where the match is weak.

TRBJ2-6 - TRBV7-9 ASSLEAGGANVLT
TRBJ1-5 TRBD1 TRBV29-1 SVEEGGGQPQH
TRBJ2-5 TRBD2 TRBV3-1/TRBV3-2 ASSQVLAVQETQY
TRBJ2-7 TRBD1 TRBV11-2 ASSFGTGYYEQY
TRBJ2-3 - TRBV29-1 SVETDTQY
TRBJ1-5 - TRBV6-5 ASRNRDQPQH
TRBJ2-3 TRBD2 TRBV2 ASSRLAGGSDTQY
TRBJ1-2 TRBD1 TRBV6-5 ASSYWGQGTPGYT
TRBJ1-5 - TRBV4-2 ASSQEPHHSNSNQPQH
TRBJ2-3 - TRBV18 ASSPGGSDTQY
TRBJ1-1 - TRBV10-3 ATRGSSSNTEAF
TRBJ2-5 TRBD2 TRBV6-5 ASRASGGQQETQY